The 14 T cell receptor beta chains below all came from one sample that was sequenced in a study of cytomegalovirus exposure and HLA in healthy donors. The PCR contained 60 Vbeta and 13 Jbeta primers. Clones were sequenced by immunoSEQ multiplex PCR, and TCRdb holds only the in-frame ones, with some missing. The profile shows about 150,000 clones, approximately 85% of them singletons. Sequencing was carried out using PBMCs. These TCRs come from a middle-aged man in good health and CMV-seropositive.

This clone was seen a handful of times. The V and J genes are TRBV11-1 and TRBJ1-6; 8 bases are shared with TRBD1. Losses at the gene ends were 5 bases for V and 7 bases for J; bases not matched to a gene: 4. Germline V gene data show CDR1 as SGHAT and CDR2 as FQDESV (reference sequence). The CDR3 runs to 14 residues. CDR3: CASSRGTGNSPLHF. The CDR3 region has the DNA TGTGCCAGCAGCCGCGGGACAGGCAATTCACCCCTCCACTTT. The full variable domain, completed using reference TRBV11-1 and TRBJ1-6, is EAEVAQSPRYKITEKSQAVAFWCDPISGHATLYWYRQILGQGPELLVQFQDESVVDDSQLPKDRFSAERLKGVDSTLKIQPAELGDSAMYLCASSRGTGNSPLHFGNGTRLTVT.

A remark on this clone: At one end the junction does not follow the germline gene, possibly because of a read error. The same CDR3 is also encoded by other DNA sequences in this sample. CDR3 in DNA: TGTGCCACCAGCAGAGGGCTAGCGGAAAGCACAGACACGCAGTATTTT. Translating it yields CATSRGLAESTDTQYF. The gene calls are TRBV15 and TRBJ2-3; 7 nucleotides match TRBD2. The CDR3 runs 16 residues. CDR1 and CDR2 from the germline V gene are LNHNV and YYDKDF (reference sequence).

This clone has only a few counts. The rearrangement joins TRBV5-5 to TRBJ2-5; TRBD1 aligns across 8 bases. From germline, CDR1 is SGHKS and CDR2 YYEKEE (reference sequence). V was pared by 4 bases and J by 1 base, with 3 bases of the junction left unmatched. CDR3 length: 14 amino acids. CDR3 in amino acids: CASSLGTGQETQYF. The CDR3 DNA is TGTGCCAGCAGCCTAGGGACAGGCCAAGAGACCCAGTACTTC.

This rearrangement joins TRBV11-1 to TRBJ1-2; possible D gene TRBD1, 6 bases. Deletions cut 6 bases from V and 2 bases from J, with 13 bases between. CDR3 size: 14 residues. The germline CDR1 and CDR2 sequences are SGHAT and FQDESV (reference sequence). CDR3 region: CASRPRTANYGYTF. CDR3 bases: TGTGCCAGCAGACCTCGGACAGCGAACTATGGCTACACCTTC.

The J gene is TRBJ2-7, the V gene TRBV28; D is perhaps TRBD1 (6 bases). Looked up from germline, CDR1 is MDHEN and CDR2 is SYDVKM. Trimming took 6 bases from V and 3 from J, leaving 12 bases between them. The CDR3 totals 13 residues. The CDR3 sequence is CASREQGNYEQYF. The CDR3, as DNA: TGTGCCAGCAGGGAGCAGGGGAACTACGAGCAGTACTTC.

This clone was detected once. The CDR3: CAPSRLAGTGELFF. CDR3 coding DNA: TGTGCCCCCTCTAGGCTAGCGGGAACCGGGGAGCTGTTTTTT. The J gene is TRBJ2-2, the V gene TRBV7-8; TRBD2 aligns across 9 bases. V trimming: 11 bases; J trimming: 5 bases; junction bases outside the gene matches: 9. Germline CDR1 and CDR2: SGHVS and FQNEAQ. The CDR3 spans 14 residues.

The gene calls are TRBV11-2 and TRBJ2-1; TRBD2 matches 8 bases. CDR1 is SGHAT and CDR2 is FQNNGV in the germline V gene. The CDR3 runs to 16 residues. Trimming took 3 bases from V and 5 from J; bases not matched to a gene: 9. In DNA, the CDR3 is TGTGCCAGCAGCTTCTTAGCGTCCGGGAGGGACAATGAGCAGTTCTTC. It encodes CASSFLASGRDNEQFF.

V gene TRBV28 combines with J gene TRBJ2-3; 11 bases align to TRBD2. The CDR3 length is 15 residues. In germline, CDR1 is MDHEN, CDR2 SYDVKM. Unmatched junction bases numbered 10, after V lost 6 bases and J lost 8 bases. DNA for the CDR3: TGTGCCAGCAGGGACAAAACTAGCGGGAGAGGTACGCAGTATTTT. This codes for CASRDKTSGRGTQYF.

This clone was observed a few times. The chain employs TRBV5-1 and TRBJ2-7; D remains unclear. Trimming left V 4 bases short and J 4 bases short, with 6 bases between. The germline V gene encodes CDR1 SGHRS and CDR2 YFSETQ. This CDR3 has 11 residues. CDR3 in amino acids: CASSSSYEQYF. The CDR3 nucleotides are TGCGCCAGCAGCAGCTCGTACGAGCAGTACTTC. The full variable domain, rest sourced from reference TRBV5-1 and TRBJ2-7, is KAGVTQTPRYLIKTRGQQVTLSCSPISGHRSVSWYQQTPGQGLQFLFEYFSETQRNKGNFPGRFSGRQFSNSRSEMNVSTLELGDSALYLCASSSSYEQYFGPGTRLTVT.

The gene calls are TRBV9 and TRBJ2-7, with a weak D call TRBD1 (5 bases). The V and J ends lost 0 bases and 2 bases respectively, with 15 bases between them. The CDR3 is made up of 16 amino acids. Germline CDR1 SGDLS, CDR2 YYNGEE. CDR3 residues: CASSVGSETAPYEQYF. The CDR3 DNA follows: TGTGCCAGCAGCGTAGGCTCCGAGACAGCTCCCTACGAGCAGTACTTC.

This clone was detected only once. One end of the junction is discordant with germline, which a read error may explain. The chain links TRBV7-9 to TRBJ2-5; D perhaps matches TRBD1 (6 bases). The CDR3 sequence is 15 residues long. Germline V gives CDR1 SEHNR, CDR2 FQNEAQ (reference sequence). CDR3 in DNA: TGTTCCAGCAGCTTGGCCTCGACAGGTGTCGGGACCCAGTACTTC. This gives the protein CSSSLASTGVGTQYF.

The chain joins TRBV28 to TRBJ2-7; 8 nucleotides line up with TRBD2. Trimming cost V 5 bases and J 6 bases; bases outside gene matches: 6. The CDR3 is 13 amino acids. The germline gives CDR1 MDHEN, CDR2 SYDVKM. The CDR3 protein is CASSTPGGAEQYF. CDR3 DNA sequence: TGTGCCAGCAGTACTCCCGGGGGGGCCGAGCAGTACTTC.

The table lists this clone with a count of one. The chain combines TRBV5-1 with TRBJ1-4; tentatively, D is TRBD1 (6 bases). The germline V gene has CDR1 SGHRS and CDR2 YFSETQ. Trimming took off 5 bases at V and 3 bases at J, with 17 bases between the two ends. This CDR3 is built from 16 residues. The CDR3: CASSRRQVRANEKLFF. DNA of the CDR3: TGCGCCAGCAGTCGCCGACAGGTACGGGCTAATGAAAAACTGTTTTTT.

The count of this clone is one. The J gene is TRBJ2-1, the V gene TRBV19; 10 bases map to TRBD2. Germline loops: CDR1 LNHDA, CDR2 SQIVND (reference sequence). Trimming at V came to 6 bases and at J to 7 bases, leaving 9 bases not matched to a gene. This CDR3 contains 15 residues. The CDR3 here is CASSLEASGRNEQFF. DNA of the CDR3: TGTGCCAGTAGCTTGGAGGCTAGCGGGAGAAATGAGCAGTTCTTC.